These 26 T cell receptor beta chains were all obtained from the same sample, sequenced in a study of early stage breast cancer tumors. Here immunoSEQ multiplex PCR was the method, and the copy in TCRdb shows in-frame clones only, minus some. The data contain fewer than 50,000 clones, around 69% of them seen just once; the ten biggest clones take up around 6.7%. The sequenced sample was blood. The receptors stem from a person in their fifties or sixties with breast cancer.

This chain joins TRBV18 and TRBJ1-5, with D perhaps matching TRBD1 (5 bases). The CDR3 extends over 16 amino acids. V lost 2 bases, J lost 2 bases, and 13 bases lay in between. Germline loops: CDR1 KGHSH, CDR2 LQKENI. CDR3 in amino acids: CASSPYGRDGNQPQHF. For the CDR3, the DNA is TGTGCCAGCTCACCATATGGCAGGGATGGCAATCAGCCCCAGCATTTT.

The genes are TRBV27 and TRBJ1-2, with TRBD1 as a possible D gene (5 bases). V gave up 2 bases and J gave up 2 bases, with 9 bases separating them. CDR3 length: 14 residues. The germline V gene has CDR1 MNHEY and CDR2 SMNVEV (reference sequence). This CDR3 reads CASSLMGGNYGYTF. In nucleotides, the CDR3 is TGTGCCAGCAGTTTAATGGGGGGGAACTATGGCTACACCTTC.

The table lists this clone with a few counts. The genes are TRBV6-5 and TRBJ1-2; possible D gene TRBD1, 5 bases. The CDR3 runs 13 residues. V was shortened by 4 bases and J by 8 bases, with 14 bases between the two germline ends. Germline V gene data show CDR1 as MNHEY and CDR2 as SVGAGI. This CDR3 is CASSSRALWGYTF. Here the CDR3 DNA reads TGTGCCAGCAGTTCCAGGGCCCTCTGGGGCTACACCTTC.

The chain combines TRBV11-2 with TRBJ2-7; weak D call: TRBD1 (6 bases). Deletions cut 4 bases from V and 3 bases from J, with 16 bases between. This CDR3 contains 15 residues. Germline-derived CDR1 and CDR2 are SGHAT and FQNNGV. CDR3 region: CASSSVSSGDYEQYV. The CDR3, as DNA: TGTGCCAGCAGCTCCGTTTCTTCAGGGGACTACGAGCAGTACGTC.

This clone was seen a handful of times. This rearrangement joins TRBV5-8 to TRBJ1-6; TRBD1 matches 9 bases. This CDR3 comprises 15 residues. V shed 4 bases and J 7 bases; nucleotides not matched to a gene: 6. Germline lookup yields CDR1 SGHTS and CDR2 YDEGEE. DNA of the CDR3: TGTGCCAGCAGCCCATGGACAGGGGTGAATTCACCCCTCCACTTT. It is translated as CASSPWTGVNSPLHF.

This clone has only one observation. The CDR3 is CASSPSAGGPNTGELFF. The CDR3, as DNA: TGTGCCAGCTCACCGTCAGCGGGGGGTCCGAACACCGGGGAGCTGTTTTTT. The chain couples TRBV18 to TRBJ2-2; 9 bases map to TRBD2. This CDR3 has 17 amino acids. V gave up 3 bases and J gave up 0 bases; unmatched junction bases: 5. Germline lookup yields CDR1 KGHSH and CDR2 LQKENI.

Only a few counts were recorded for this clone. The V and J genes are TRBV7-3 and TRBJ1-1; TRBD1 might be the D (6 bases). The germline V gene encodes CDR1 SGHTA and CDR2 FQGTGA. V was clipped by 1 base and J by 0 bases, with 12 bases between them. The CDR3 loop spans 16 amino acids. CDR3 sequence reads: CASSLIGGRMNTEAFF. In DNA form, the CDR3 reads TGTGCCAGCAGCTTAATCGGGGGGCGTATGAACACTGAAGCTTTCTTT.

CDR3 nucleotides: TGCGCCAGCAGCCCCGCGACAGGGGGCTTCGGGAATGAGCAGTTCTTC. Its translation: CASSPATGGFGNEQFF. V and J are TRBV4-3 and TRBJ2-1, with 10 bases aligning to TRBD1. Germline assignment: CDR1 LGHNA and CDR2 YSLEER. The CDR3 runs 16 residues. The V segment lost 4 bases and the J segment 7 bases; nucleotides outside the gene matches: 10.

The rearrangement links TRBV7-2 to TRBJ2-7, with D possibly being TRBD1 (6 bases). V shed 1 base and J shed 2 bases, with 12 bases lying between them. This CDR3 contains 15 residues. The germline CDR1 and CDR2 sequences are SGHTA and FQGNSA. The chain's CDR3 is CASSLGQVPTYEQYV. CDR3 coding DNA: TGTGCCAGCAGCTTAGGACAGGTTCCAACCTACGAGCAGTACGTC.

The chain links TRBV18 to TRBJ2-2; 10 positions agree with TRBD2. The length of the CDR3 is 18 residues. The germline gives CDR1 KGHSH, CDR2 LQKENI. The ends lost 1 base at V and 6 bases at J; junction bases unmatched: 11. The CDR3 bases are TGTGCCAGCTCACCACGAAACTCTTGGACTAGCGGCGCCGGGGAGCTGTTTTTT. The encoded protein is CASSPRNSWTSGAGELFF. Based on the CDR3 plus reference TRBV18 and TRBJ2-2, the full variable domain is NAGVMQNPRHLVRRRGQEARLRCSPMKGHSHVYWYRQLPEEGLKFMVYLQKENIIDESGMPKERFSAEFPKEGPSILRIQQVVRGDSAAYFCASSPRNSWTSGAGELFFGEGSRLTVL.

This clone occurred once. The CDR3 loop is CASSLVGQVNYGYTF. CDR3 DNA: TGTGCCAGCAGCTTAGTAGGTCAGGTGAACTATGGCTACACCTTC. The rearrangement uses TRBV7-2 and TRBJ1-2, with D unclear. Germline CDR1 is SGHTA and CDR2 is FQGNSA. The CDR3 is 15 residues long. Trimming removed 1 base from V and 2 bases from J, with 11 bases in between.

This rearrangement joins TRBV5-6 to TRBJ2-7; 12 nucleotides agree with TRBD2. V trimming: 2 bases; J trimming: 2 bases; junction bases outside the gene matches: 8. There are 17 residues in the CDR3. Germline CDR1 reads SGHDT; CDR2 reads YYEEEE. The CDR3 is CASSLLRLAGGAYEQYV. The CDR3 DNA follows: TGTGCCAGCAGCTTATTAAGGCTAGCGGGGGGGGCCTACGAGCAGTACGTC.

The chain links TRBV11-3 to TRBJ2-1; 9 bases map to TRBD1. Losses at the gene ends were 5 bases for V and 7 bases for J; bases not matched to a gene: 6. This CDR3 is built from 14 residues. The germline V gene encodes CDR1 SGHNT and CDR2 YENEEA. The CDR3 protein is CASSEGTGYNEQFF. Written as DNA, the CDR3 is TGTGCCAGCAGCGAAGGGACAGGGTATAATGAGCAGTTCTTC. Looking up the rest from reference TRBV11-3 and TRBJ2-1 gives the full variable domain: EAGVVQSPRYKIIEKKQPVAFWCNPISGHNTLYWYLQNLGQGPELLIRYENEEAVDDSQLPKDRFSAERLKGVDSTLKIQPAELGDSAVYLCASSEGTGYNEQFFGPGTRLTVL.

This chain connects TRBV6-5 to TRBJ2-2, with a weak D call TRBD1 (6 bases). The germline CDR1 and CDR2 sequences are MNHEY and SVGAGI. CDR3 length: 14 amino acids. V dropped 6 bases and J dropped 1 base, with 9 bases sitting between them. Here the CDR3 reads CASRGQLNTGELFF. The CDR3 nucleotides are TGTGCCAGCAGGGGACAACTGAACACCGGGGAGCTGTTTTTT.

This clone was seen a single time. The chain employs TRBV18 and TRBJ2-3, with D perhaps TRBD1 (6 bases). Germline V gives CDR1 KGHSH, CDR2 LQKENI. The length of the CDR3 is 15 residues. V gave up 2 bases and J gave up 2 bases, with 11 bases separating them. The CDR3 reads CASSPRTATTDTQYF. The CDR3 nucleotides read TGTGCCAGCTCACCAAGGACAGCTACCACAGATACGCAGTATTTT.

The V gene is TRBV4-3, the J gene TRBJ2-2, with D possibly TRBD2 on 7 matching bases. The CDR3 length is 15 residues. The V and J ends lost 4 bases and 3 bases respectively, with 12 bases between them. Germline-derived CDR1 and CDR2 are LGHNA and YSLEER. The CDR3, as DNA: TGCGCCAGCAGCCGGGGGGGCCCGGACACCGGGGAGCTGTTTTTT. Its protein product is CASSRGGPDTGELFF.

This clone was observed a handful of times. The genes are TRBV2 and TRBJ2-3; 9 nucleotides match TRBD1. This CDR3 comprises 15 residues. Germline assignment: CDR1 SNHLY and CDR2 FYNNEI. Trimming at V came to 6 bases and at J to 0 bases, leaving 4 bases not matched to a gene. The CDR3 DNA is TGTGCCAGCAGCTGGACAGGGGCTAGCACAGATACGCAGTATTTT. It codes for CASSWTGASTDTQYF.

V and J are TRBV5-1 and TRBJ2-5; 10 nucleotides agree with TRBD2. V was pared by 0 bases and J by 5 bases, with 7 bases of the junction left unmatched. The CDR3 is made up of 16 amino acids. Looked up from germline, CDR1 is SGHRS and CDR2 is YFSETQ. This CDR3 is CASSLGASGSLETQYF. The CDR3 nucleotides are TGCGCCAGCAGCTTGGGGGCTAGCGGGAGTTTGGAGACCCAGTACTTC.

The V gene is TRBV18, the J gene TRBJ2-5, with TRBD2 matching 7 bases. CDR1 is KGHSH, CDR2 LQKENI, per germline. This CDR3 comprises 15 residues. V lost 2 bases, J lost 1 base, and 4 bases stayed unmatched. DNA for the CDR3: TGTGCCAGCTCACCAGGGCTAGCGGCCCAAGAGACCCAGTACTTC. This codes for CASSPGLAAQETQYF. Together with reference TRBV18 and TRBJ2-5, the CDR3 gives the full variable domain: NAGVMQNPRHLVRRRGQEARLRCSPMKGHSHVYWYRQLPEEGLKFMVYLQKENIIDESGMPKERFSAEFPKEGPSILRIQQVVRGDSAAYFCASSPGLAAQETQYFGPGTRLLVL.

The chain carries TRBV9 and TRBJ1-5; 7 bases match TRBD1. V lost 4 bases to trimming and J lost 4 bases; unmatched junction nucleotides: 5. The CDR3 totals 14 residues. CDR1 is SGDLS and CDR2 is YYNGEE in the germline V gene. CDR3 nucleotides: TGTGCCAGCAGCCTATCAGGGGGGAATCAGCCCCAGCATTTT. Encoded protein: CASSLSGGNQPQHF.

The chain links TRBV7-9 to TRBJ2-7; possible D gene TRBD1, 9 bases. The CDR3 covers 16 residues. V was shortened by 4 bases and J by 4 bases, with 20 bases between the two germline ends. CDR1 and CDR2 (germline): SEHNR, FQNEAQ (reference sequence). CDR3 sequence: CASSSGGDRDGYEQYV. The DNA of the CDR3 is TGTGCCAGCAGCTCGGGGGGGGACAGGGACGGATACGAGCAGTACGTC.

The V and J genes are TRBV6-5 and TRBJ1-2; possibly TRBD1 for D (5 bases). The CDR3 has 16 residues. The V gene's germline CDR1 is MNHEY and CDR2 SVGAGI. The V gene lost 0 bases and the J gene lost 3 bases, with 14 bases spanning the gap. The CDR3: CASSYSPIGGDYGYTF. Written as DNA, the CDR3 is TGTGCCAGCAGTTACTCCCCGATCGGGGGGGACTATGGCTACACCTTC.

This clone was found once. The chain joins TRBV16 to TRBJ2-2; D is perhaps TRBD2 (7 bases). The germline V and J ends were trimmed by 8 bases and 1 base, with 14 bases remaining between them. This CDR3 has 15 residues. Germline-derived CDR1 and CDR2 are KGHSY and FQNENV. Here the CDR3 DNA reads TGTGCCAGCGGTCGGCGGGGGCTGAACACCGGGGAGCTGTTTTTT. Translating it yields CASGRRGLNTGELFF. Based on the CDR3 plus reference TRBV16 and TRBJ2-2, the full variable domain is GEEVAQTPKHLVRGEGQKAKLYCAPIKGHSYVFWYQQVLKNEFKFLISFQNENVFDETGMPKERFSAKCLPNSPCSLEIQATKLEDSAVYFCASGRRGLNTGELFFGEGSRLTVL.

This clone was picked up a small number of times. V gene TRBV2 combines with J gene TRBJ1-2, with TRBD1 as a possible D gene (5 bases). The germline V and J ends were trimmed by 4 bases and 4 bases, with 10 bases remaining between them. The length of the CDR3 is 13 residues. Germline CDR1 SNHLY, CDR2 FYNNEI. The CDR3: CASSGRGLYGYTF. CDR3 sequence (DNA): TGTGCCAGCAGTGGGAGGGGTCTCTATGGCTACACCTTC.

This chain joins TRBV6-1 and TRBJ1-2; perhaps TRBD1 as D (6 bases). Trimming cost V 4 bases and J 8 bases, with 11 bases left between them. CDR1 and CDR2 from the germline V gene are MNHNS and SASEGT. The CDR3 runs to 12 residues. The CDR3 DNA reads as TGTGCCAGCAGTGGTACAGGGTACGGCTACACCTTC. Translating gives CASSGTGYGYTF.

This clone came up a few times. The chain's CDR3 is CASSLEAPSTDTQYF. CDR3 coding DNA: TGTGCCAGCAGTTTGGAGGCACCTAGCACAGATACGCAGTATTTT. The chain links TRBV27 to TRBJ2-3; D possibly corresponds to TRBD2 (5 bases). Germline CDR1 reads MNHEY; CDR2 reads SMNVEV (reference sequence). CDR3 length equals 15 residues. Trimming pared 3 bases from V and 0 bases from J, leaving 10 bases between.